One sample yielded the 32 T cell receptor beta chains listed below, sequenced in a study of blood T cell repertoires in COVID-19. Assay used: immunoSEQ multiplex PCR; TCRdb lists only in-frame clones, some missing. The sample holds tens of thousands of clones, over 75% seen once. Sequenced input: peripheral blood. The source of these receptors is a woman older than 75 with acute or convalescent COVID-19.

Points on this clone: Sequence at one end of the junction differs from germline and may be a read error. J is TRBJ2-3 and V is TRBV7-7, with 10 nucleotides matching TRBD1. This CDR3 contains 17 residues. Germline V CDR1 and CDR2: SSHAT, FNYEAQ (reference sequence). The CDR3: CASSLAAGTGDTDTQYF. DNA of the CDR3: TGTGCTAGCAGCTTAGCGGCGGGGACAGGGGACACAGATACGCAGTATTTT.

This chain joins TRBV7-8 and TRBJ2-7, with 11 bases fitting TRBD1. Trimming at V came to 3 bases and at J to 6 bases, leaving 4 bases not matched to a gene. Germline CDR1 SGHVS, CDR2 FQNEAQ. The length of the CDR3 is 14 residues. The CDR3 DNA reads TGTGCCAGCAGCTTTGGACAGGGGGCAGGCGAGCAGTACTTC. Its protein is CASSFGQGAGEQYF.

The CDR3, as DNA: TGTGCCAGCTCACCACCGGGCAGCCTAACTAATGAAAAACTGTTTTTT. Translating gives CASSPPGSLTNEKLFF. V gene TRBV18 combines with J gene TRBJ1-4; D gene ambiguous. The V gene's germline CDR1 is KGHSH and CDR2 LQKENI. This CDR3 region has 16 residues. Trimming took 0 bases from V and 1 from J, leaving 9 bases between them.

This sequence joins TRBV2 and TRBJ2-1; 15 bases are a match to TRBD2. The CDR3 sequence is 18 residues long. Germline V CDR1 and CDR2: SNHLY, FYNNEI. The V gene end was trimmed by 4 bases and the J gene end by 3 bases; junction bases not matched to a gene: 7. The CDR3 loop reads CASSVSGLAGGSYNEQFF. CDR3 coding DNA: TGTGCCAGCAGTGTATCGGGACTAGCGGGAGGAAGCTACAATGAGCAGTTCTTC.

The chain couples TRBV7-8 to TRBJ2-5, with D possibly being TRBD2 (5 bases). The CDR3 totals 14 residues. Between the trimmed V and J ends, which lost 5 bases and 1 base, there was a span of 11 bases. Germline V gene lookup returns CDR1 SGHVS and CDR2 FQNEAQ. CDR3 residues: CASSRVAGQETQYF. CDR3 coding DNA: TGTGCCAGCAGCCGGGTGGCGGGCCAAGAGACCCAGTACTTC.

This clone was seen a handful of times. This chain joins TRBV18 and TRBJ1-2; 8 bases agree with TRBD1. This CDR3 spans 15 amino acids. CDR1 is KGHSH, CDR2 LQKENI, per germline. J gave up 5 bases and V 3 bases, and 8 bases lay outside the gene matches. In DNA, the CDR3 is TGTGCCAGCTCACCCTCCAGGGGGCTTCGGTATGGCTACACCTTC. Amino acid sequence: CASSPSRGLRYGYTF.

The J gene is TRBJ1-1, the V gene TRBV7-3; D unclear. Trimming left V 3 bases short and J 2 bases short, with 7 bases between. The CDR3 has 13 amino acids. Germline values: CDR1 SGHTA, CDR2 FQGTGA. CDR3 bases: TGTGCCAGCAGCTTTAGTTCCAACACTGAAGCTTTCTTT. Protein: CASSFSSNTEAFF.

The chain links TRBV7-6 to TRBJ1-1; 8 bases are a match to TRBD1. Trimming cost V 5 bases and J 10 bases; bases outside gene matches: 6. Germline lookup yields CDR1 SGHVS and CDR2 FNYEAQ. The CDR3 has 12 residues. CDR3 sequence reads: CASSDTGGAAFF. As DNA, the CDR3 is TGTGCCAGCAGCGATACAGGGGGAGCAGCTTTCTTT.

The CDR3 DNA sequence: TGTGCCAGCAGCACCCTCGGGGGAGCTAATTCACCCCTCCACTTT. Residues: CASSTLGGANSPLHF. This chain uses TRBV9 with TRBJ1-6, with a possible D match to TRBD1 (5 bases). V lost 4 bases, J lost 6 bases, and 14 bases lay in between. Germline-derived CDR1 and CDR2 are SGDLS and YYNGEE. There are 15 residues in the CDR3.

The V and J genes are TRBV6-5 and TRBJ2-1, with 7 positions matching TRBD1. The germline V gene has CDR1 MNHEY and CDR2 SVGAGI. J lost 7 bases, V lost 6 bases, and 3 bases had no gene match. This CDR3 has 12 amino acids. The CDR3 DNA is TGTGCCAGCAGCCGACAGGGAAATGAGCAGTTCTTC. It is translated as CASSRQGNEQFF.

The chain is built from TRBV5-1 and TRBJ2-7; TRBD1 might be the D (6 bases). Germline-derived CDR1 and CDR2 are SGHRS and YFSETQ. The CDR3 spans 14 residues. V lost 5 bases and J lost 0, with 12 bases in between. DNA for the CDR3: TGCGCCAGCAGTCCCGACAGGAGCTCCTACGAGCAGTACTTC. The encoded protein is CASSPDRSSYEQYF.

V usage is TRBV19 and J usage is TRBJ2-7; perhaps TRBD1 as D (6 bases). Between the trimmed V and J ends, which lost 5 bases and 0 bases, there was a span of 26 bases. Germline CDR1 and CDR2: LNHDA and SQIVND (reference sequence). The length of the CDR3 is 19 residues. The CDR3: CASSARRYRTVQSSYEQYF. The CDR3 DNA sequence: TGTGCCAGTAGTGCCCGGCGCTACAGGACAGTCCAGAGCTCCTACGAGCAGTACTTC. The whole variable domain, filled in from reference TRBV19 and TRBJ2-7, reads DGGITQSPKYLFRKEGQNVTLSCEQNLNHDAMYWYRQDPGQGLRLIYYSQIVNDFQKGDIAEGYSVSREKKESFPLTVTSAQKNPTAFYLCASSARRYRTVQSSYEQYFGPGTRLTVT.

The chain couples TRBV21-1 to TRBJ2-7; the listed D gene, TRBD2, was not tested against the DNA. TRBV21-1 counts as a pseudogene. The CDR3 sequence is 15 residues long. The CDR3: CASSIGLAASYEQYF. CDR3 in DNA: TGTGCCAGCAGCATAGGACTAGCCGCAAGCTACGAGCAGTACTTC.

The gene calls are TRBV7-3 and TRBJ1-1; 7 bases line up with TRBD1. Germline CDR1 SGHTA, CDR2 FQGTGA. V trimming: 2 bases; J trimming: 3 bases; junction bases outside the gene matches: 0. This CDR3 has 13 amino acids. The CDR3 reads CASSLQGDTEAFF. The DNA for the CDR3 is TGTGCCAGCAGCTTACAGGGGGACACTGAAGCTTTCTTT.

This clone was seen a few times. V gene TRBV28 combines with J gene TRBJ1-1; no clear D. Between the trimmed V and J ends, which lost 7 bases and 0 bases, there was a span of 6 bases. This CDR3 is built from 12 residues. The germline gives CDR1 MDHEN, CDR2 SYDVKM. The CDR3 loop reads CASKEMNTEAFF. The CDR3, as DNA: TGTGCCAGCAAAGAGATGAACACTGAAGCTTTCTTT.

The chain links TRBV30 to TRBJ1-2; the match to TRBD1 covers 12 bases. Germline V CDR1 and CDR2: GTSNPN, SVGIG (reference sequence). With V trimmed by 1 base and J by 6 bases, 3 bases remained unmatched. The CDR3 totals 14 residues. CDR3 nucleotide sequence: TGTGCCTGGAGTGGAGGGACAGGGGGCCATGGCTACACCTTC. Protein sequence: CAWSGGTGGHGYTF.

The chain uses TRBV5-1 and TRBJ2-7, with D possibly TRBD2 on 5 matching bases. CDR3 size: 13 residues. In germline, CDR1 is SGHRS, CDR2 YFSETQ. Trimming cost V 3 bases and J 0 bases, with 7 bases left between them. CDR3 residues: CASSSGSSYEQYF. In nucleotides, the CDR3 is TGCGCCAGCAGCTCTGGGAGCTCCTACGAGCAGTACTTC.

The chain is built from TRBV15 and TRBJ2-7; TRBD2 is a possible D gene (6 bases). The V end was cut by 5 bases, the J end by 5 bases, with 16 bases between. Germline lookup yields CDR1 LNHNV and CDR2 YYDKDF (reference sequence). The CDR3 totals 14 residues. CDR3 region: CATSRQGGSDEQYF. CDR3 nucleotides: TGTGCCACCAGCCGGCAGGGAGGTAGCGACGAGCAGTACTTC.

The chain employs TRBV7-8 and TRBJ1-5; D gene ambiguous. From germline, CDR1 is SGHVS and CDR2 FQNEAQ. The CDR3 loop spans 17 amino acids. The V end was cut by 1 base, the J end by 0 bases, with 13 bases between. This CDR3 is CASSLGRGYGSNQPQHF. CDR3 nucleotide sequence: TGTGCCAGCAGCTTAGGTCGCGGGTATGGTAGCAATCAGCCCCAGCATTTT.

The J gene is TRBJ1-3, the V gene TRBV15; D is unclear. The CDR3 runs 14 residues. Looked up from germline, CDR1 is LNHNV and CDR2 is YYDKDF (reference sequence). Trimming stripped 2 bases from V and 2 bases from J, with 7 bases between. This chain's CDR3 is CATSRFGAGNTIYF. The CDR3 DNA follows: TGTGCCACCAGCAGATTCGGAGCTGGAAACACCATATATTTT.

This chain joins TRBV5-1 and TRBJ1-5; 8 bases are shared with TRBD1. The germline CDR1 and CDR2 sequences are SGHRS and YFSETQ. The J segment lost 7 bases and the V segment lost 6 bases, leaving 12 bases of the junction unmatched. This CDR3 region has 15 residues. The CDR3 sequence is CASTSTGAHGQPQHF. The CDR3 region has the DNA TGCGCCAGCACCTCGACAGGGGCGCATGGACAGCCCCAGCATTTT.

As DNA, the CDR3 is TGTGCCAGCAGCTTTCGGAGTGCGGTGGACCACGGGGCAGATACGCAGTATTTT. Translation gives CASSFRSAVDHGADTQYF. The rearrangement links TRBV7-2 to TRBJ2-3, with D possibly TRBD2 on 5 matching bases. Germline CDR1 SGHTA, CDR2 FQGNSA. The length of the CDR3 is 18 residues. Trimming left V 3 bases short and J 4 bases short, with 23 bases between. The entire variable domain, with the rest obtained from reference TRBV7-2 and TRBJ2-3, is as follows: GAGVSQSPSNKVTEKGKDVELRCDPISGHTALYWYRQSLGQGLEFLIYFQGNSAPDKSGLPSDRFSAERTGGSVSTLTIQRTQQEDSAVYLCASSFRSAVDHGADTQYFGPGTRLTVL.

The genes are TRBV9 and TRBJ2-2; 16 bases map to TRBD2. With V trimmed by 0 bases and J by 6 bases, 11 bases remained unmatched. This CDR3 region has 20 residues. Per germline, CDR1 SGDLS and CDR2 YYNGEE. The CDR3 reads CASSVAPGLAGGLGAGELFF. CDR3 DNA: TGTGCCAGCAGCGTAGCCCCGGGACTAGCGGGGGGGCTCGGCGCCGGGGAGCTGTTTTTT.

V and J are TRBV7-9 and TRBJ1-1; D uncertain. CDR1 and CDR2 (germline): SEHNR, FQNEAQ (reference sequence). The CDR3 contains 14 residues. With 2 bases removed from V and 6 bases from J, the gap between germline ends came to 13 bases. CDR3 bases: TGTGCCAGCAGCTTATTTAGCGGAGAGGCTGAAGCTTTCTTT. It codes for CASSLFSGEAEAFF.

The chain is built from TRBV9 and TRBJ1-1; perhaps TRBD1 as D (6 bases). The CDR3 totals 15 residues. The V end was cut by 1 base, the J end by 4 bases, with 14 bases between. CDR1 is SGDLS and CDR2 is YYNGEE in the germline V gene. The CDR3 reads CASSVIGGGGTEAFF. The DNA for the CDR3 is TGTGCCAGCAGCGTAATTGGGGGAGGGGGCACTGAAGCTTTCTTT. The entire variable domain, with the rest obtained from reference TRBV9 and TRBJ1-1, is as follows: DSGVTQTPKHLITATGQRVTLRCSPRSGDLSVYWYQQSLDQGLQFLIQYYNGEERAKGNILERFSAQQFPDLHSELNLSSLELGDSALYFCASSVIGGGGTEAFFGQGTRLTVV.

This chain links TRBV15 with TRBJ2-1; 9 positions match TRBD2. The CDR3 has 15 residues. Germline V CDR1 and CDR2: LNHNV, YYDKDF (reference sequence). The V segment lost 3 bases and the J segment 8 bases; nucleotides outside the gene matches: 8. For the CDR3, the DNA is TGTGCCACCAGCAGGTGGGCGGGGGGGCAAGATGAGCAGTTCTTC. Residues: CATSRWAGGQDEQFF.

The V call is TRBV12-3 or TRBV12-4, the J call TRBJ1-1; D is uncertain. This CDR3 contains 11 residues. Trimming took 3 bases from V and 4 from J, leaving 3 bases between them. CDR3 nucleotide sequence: TGTGCCAGCAGTTTGAGCACTGAAGCTTTCTTT. This translates into CASSLSTEAFF.

The CDR3 loop is CASSPSQGIFTEAFF. In DNA, the CDR3 is TGTGCCAGCAGCCCTTCACAGGGAATATTTACTGAAGCTTTCTTT. The chain couples TRBV7-9 to TRBJ1-1; D may be TRBD1 (6 bases). V was cut by 5 bases and J by 5 bases, with 18 bases left in between. Germline values: CDR1 SEHNR, CDR2 FQNEAQ (reference sequence). This CDR3 has 15 residues.

The CDR3 loop reads CASNGGGSPKNIQYF. The CDR3 DNA follows: TGTGCCAGCAACGGGGGCGGGAGTCCCAAAAACATTCAGTACTTC. V is TRBV28 and J is TRBJ2-4; possible D gene TRBD2, 7 bases. This CDR3 has 15 amino acids. V lost 7 bases, J lost 2 bases, and 15 bases lay in between. CDR1 MDHEN and CDR2 SYDVKM come from the germline V gene.

This sequence joins TRBV7-8 and TRBJ1-2; 10 bases map to TRBD1. This CDR3 has 16 amino acids. Germline assignment: CDR1 SGHVS and CDR2 FQNEAQ. V trimming: 5 bases; J trimming: 4 bases; junction bases outside the gene matches: 10. The CDR3 DNA reads TGTGCCAGCAGCCCCCGGACAGGGGGTATGCTCTATGGCTACACCTTC. Protein: CASSPRTGGMLYGYTF.

The genes are TRBV7-2 and TRBJ2-1; possible D gene TRBD2, 6 bases. The CDR3 is 15 amino acids. The ends were cut back, 6 bases at V and 4 bases at J, with 16 bases in the middle. The germline V gene has CDR1 SGHTA and CDR2 FQGNSA. CDR3: CASSLRGGTYNEQFF. In DNA form, the CDR3 reads TGTGCCAGCAGTTTAAGGGGCGGGACTTACAATGAGCAGTTCTTC.

This clone was observed once. The chain joins TRBV28 to TRBJ2-3, with 9 bases identical to TRBD2. The CDR3 runs to 19 residues. The germline V gene encodes CDR1 MDHEN and CDR2 SYDVKM. After removal of 2 bases from V and 5 bases from J, the junction contained 17 bases not matched to a gene. CDR3 sequence: CASSLLRWREREVGDTQYF. The CDR3 coding sequence is TGTGCCAGCAGTTTACTTCGATGGAGGGAGCGGGAGGTTGGAGATACGCAGTATTTT. The full variable domain, in which reference TRBV28 and TRBJ2-3 provide the parts outside the CDR3, is DVKVTQSSRYLVKRTGEKVFLECVQDMDHENMFWYRQDPGLGLRLIYFSYDVKMKEKGDIPEGYSVSREKKERFSLILESASTNQTSMYLCASSLLRWREREVGDTQYFGPGTRLTVL.